One TCR beta chain is described in this entry. The data stem from a study of T cell responses to AZD1222 COVID-19 vaccine. Germline V lookup: CDR1 SGHRS, CDR2 YFSETQ. Trimming shortened V by 4 bases and J by 10 bases, and 24 bases separated the two germline ends. This CDR3 has 16 residues. Only in-frame clones appear in the TCRdb table, and some are missing; sequencing was by immunoSEQ multiplex PCR. This sample has roughly 140,000 clones, with about 90% found just once. The study pooled second doses at about 4 or about 12 weeks. The rearrangement uses TRBV5-1 and TRBJ2-1, with D perhaps TRBD1 (6 bases). This TCR was recovered from an adult who received the AZD1222 COVID-19 vaccine. Material: peripheral blood, obtained 28 days after the second AZD1222 dose. CDR3 residues: CASSASGQPSASEQFF. CDR3 DNA sequence: TGCGCCAGCAGCGCGAGTGGACAGCCCTCCGCATCGGAGCAGTTCTTC.